This T cell receptor beta chain was recorded in a study of cytomegalovirus exposure and HLA in healthy donors. Study-level background: Counted in an early data release were 65 million to 100 million unique TCRs from HLA-typed donors.

Details on this clone: No antigen is known for it.

The CDR3 is 13 amino acids. CDR1 and CDR2 (germline): SEHNR, FQNEAQ (reference sequence). With 6 bases clipped from V and 11 bases from J, the junction kept 12 bases outside the gene matches. A multiplex PCR was run with 60 Vbeta primers and 13 Jbeta primers. Sequencing used immunoSEQ multiplex PCR; TCRdb keeps in-frame clones, though not all of them. The table includes roughly 200,000 clones, around 70% detected once. Study results and caveats: The authors excluded some V segments, including TRBV6-2 and TRBV6-3, as indistinguishable. As a later analysis revealed, the rate of TCR association differed by HLA locus, with DRB1 most and HLA-C fewest.

Sequences were obtained from PBMCs. The TCR sequence derives from a male donor in good health and CMV-seronegative. The rearrangement uses TRBV7-9 and TRBJ1-1, with 7 positions matching TRBD1. CDR3 sequence reads: CASSSGTVSRAFF. The CDR3 DNA reads as TGTGCCAGCAGTTCTGGGACAGTGAGTCGGGCTTTCTTT.